The clone carrying this T cell receptor beta chain turned up a few times. The antigen is undetermined. Amplification used 60 Vbeta primers and 13 Jbeta primers. TCRdb's copy holds only in-frame clones and misses some; the assay was immunoSEQ multiplex PCR. The table has 80,000 to 130,000 clones, around 79% seen once. V was pared by 5 bases and J by 3 bases, with 4 bases of the junction left unmatched. Germline CDR1 reads SGHTA; CDR2 reads FQGNSA. This CDR3 contains 15 residues. The data were obtained in a study of cytomegalovirus exposure and HLA in healthy donors. Study-wide results and caveats: Later examination showed HLA-associated TCR beta chains had greater clonal expansion than equally common others. The classifier was said to identify cytomegalovirus status with high specificity and sensitivity. Productive rates of about 90% or about 30% were seen for most TCR beta V segments in an earlier analysis. A link between a missense DCLRE1C variant and TCR beta V- and J-gene trimming emerged from a later analysis.

What was sequenced was PBMCs. This clonotype was sampled from a male donor in good health and CMV-seropositive. The chain recombines TRBV7-2 with TRBJ2-3; 11 bases agree with TRBD1. This chain's CDR3 is CASSVGTGGTDTQYF. The CDR3 DNA sequence: TGTGCCAGCAGCGTAGGGACAGGGGGTACAGATACGCAGTATTTT.